The clone carrying this TCR beta chain was seen a few times. The antigen is not known. All of the sorted populations showed purity greater than 95%. The data belong to a study of beta chain features in type 1 diabetes. Findings and limits, study-wide: For Type 1 diabetes patients, all four CD4+ subsets carried TCRB CDR3s that were moderately but significantly shorter.

Of the isolated RNA, all was reverse transcribed, and so the sequenced material was expressed TCRB transcripts. Produced via immunoSEQ multiplex PCR; TCRdb's table is partial and in-frame only. This sample has hundreds of thousands of clones, with 15% to 18% found just once. This CDR3 has 13 residues. Germline V lookup: CDR1 KGHSH, CDR2 LQKENI. Unmatched junction bases numbered 4, after V lost 5 bases and J lost 6 bases. The V call is TRBV18, the J call TRBJ2-1, with 7 nucleotides matching TRBD1. Sequencing was done on a sample of naive CD4+ T cells from blood. The TCR sequence derives from a man aged 18-30 years in good health. CDR3 nucleotide sequence: TGTGCCAGCTCATTTGACAGGGTCAATGAGCAGTTCTTC. The encoded protein is CASSFDRVNEQFF.